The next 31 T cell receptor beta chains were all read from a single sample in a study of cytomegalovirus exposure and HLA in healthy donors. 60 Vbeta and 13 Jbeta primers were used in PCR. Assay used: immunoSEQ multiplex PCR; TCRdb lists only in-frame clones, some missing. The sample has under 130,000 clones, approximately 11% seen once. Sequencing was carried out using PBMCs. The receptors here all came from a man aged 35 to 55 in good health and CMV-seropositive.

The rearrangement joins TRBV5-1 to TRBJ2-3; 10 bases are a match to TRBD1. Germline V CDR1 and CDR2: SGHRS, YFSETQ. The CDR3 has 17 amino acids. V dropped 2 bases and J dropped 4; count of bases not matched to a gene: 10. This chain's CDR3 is CASSLGPTGGMSDTQYF. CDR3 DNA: TGCGCCAGCAGCTTAGGCCCGACAGGGGGCATGTCAGATACGCAGTATTTT.

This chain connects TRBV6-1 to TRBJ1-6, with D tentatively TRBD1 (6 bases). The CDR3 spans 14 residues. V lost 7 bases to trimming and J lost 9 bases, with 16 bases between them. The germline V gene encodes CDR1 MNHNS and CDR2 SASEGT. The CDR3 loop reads CASMRGTGSSPLHF. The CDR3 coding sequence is TGTGCCAGCATGAGGGGCACAGGGAGTTCACCCCTCCACTTT.

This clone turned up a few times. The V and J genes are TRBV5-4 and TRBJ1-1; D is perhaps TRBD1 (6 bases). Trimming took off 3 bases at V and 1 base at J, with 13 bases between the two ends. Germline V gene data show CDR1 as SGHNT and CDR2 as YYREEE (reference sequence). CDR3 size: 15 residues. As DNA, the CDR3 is TGTGCCAGCAGCTGGGCCGGGACACCGAACACTGAAGCTTTCTTT. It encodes CASSWAGTPNTEAFF.

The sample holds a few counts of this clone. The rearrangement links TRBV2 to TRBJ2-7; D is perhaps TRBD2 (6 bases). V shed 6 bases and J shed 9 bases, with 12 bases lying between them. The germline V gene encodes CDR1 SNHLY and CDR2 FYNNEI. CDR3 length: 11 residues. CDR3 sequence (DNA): TGTGCCAGCAGGAGGGGACTGGCGCAGTACTTC. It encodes CASRRGLAQYF.

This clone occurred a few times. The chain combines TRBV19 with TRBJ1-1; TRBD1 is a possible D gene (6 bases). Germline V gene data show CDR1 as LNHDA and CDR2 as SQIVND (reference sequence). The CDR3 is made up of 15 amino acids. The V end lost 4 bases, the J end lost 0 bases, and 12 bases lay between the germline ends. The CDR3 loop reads CASSNRGTVNTEAFF. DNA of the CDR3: TGTGCCAGTAGTAATAGGGGGACGGTGAACACTGAAGCTTTCTTT.

The CDR3 spells CATRLAGINEQFF. The CDR3 DNA follows: TGTGCCACCCGACTAGCGGGGATTAATGAGCAGTTCTTC. V usage is TRBV6-6 and J usage is TRBJ2-1; 11 bases are shared with TRBD2. The CDR3 covers 13 residues. Germline values: CDR1 MNHNY, CDR2 SVGAGI (reference sequence). The J segment lost 7 bases and the V segment lost 10 bases, leaving 6 bases of the junction unmatched.

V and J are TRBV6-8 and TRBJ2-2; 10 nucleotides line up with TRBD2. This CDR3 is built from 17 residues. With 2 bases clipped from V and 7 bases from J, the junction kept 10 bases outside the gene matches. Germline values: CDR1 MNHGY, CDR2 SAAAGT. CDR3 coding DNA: TGTGCCAGCAGTTACCGCACGGGACTAGCGAGGATCGGGGAGCTGTTTTTT. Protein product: CASSYRTGLARIGELFF.

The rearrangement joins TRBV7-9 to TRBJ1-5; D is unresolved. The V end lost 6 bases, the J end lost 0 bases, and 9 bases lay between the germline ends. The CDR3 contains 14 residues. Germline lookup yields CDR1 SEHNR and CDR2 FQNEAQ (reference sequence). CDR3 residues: CASSFVDSNQPQHF. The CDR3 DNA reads TGTGCCAGCAGTTTCGTAGATAGCAATCAGCCCCAGCATTTT.

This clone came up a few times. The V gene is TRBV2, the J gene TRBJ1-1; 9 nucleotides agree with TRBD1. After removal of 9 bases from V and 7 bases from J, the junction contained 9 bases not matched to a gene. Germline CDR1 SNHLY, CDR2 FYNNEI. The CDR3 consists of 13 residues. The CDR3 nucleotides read TGTGCCAGAACCGGGACAGGGCTTATTGAAGCTTTCTTT. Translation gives CARTGTGLIEAFF.

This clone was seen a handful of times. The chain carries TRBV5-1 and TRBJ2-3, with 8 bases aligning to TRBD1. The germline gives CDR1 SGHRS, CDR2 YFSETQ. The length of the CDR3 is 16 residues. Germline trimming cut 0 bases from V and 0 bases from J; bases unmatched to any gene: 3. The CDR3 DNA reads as TGCGCCAGCAGCTTGGGACAGGGGATCAGCACAGATACGCAGTATTTT. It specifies CASSLGQGISTDTQYF. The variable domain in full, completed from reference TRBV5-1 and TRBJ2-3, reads KAGVTQTPRYLIKTRGQQVTLSCSPISGHRSVSWYQQTPGQGLQFLFEYFSETQRNKGNFPGRFSGRQFSNSRSEMNVSTLELGDSALYLCASSLGQGISTDTQYFGPGTRLTVL.

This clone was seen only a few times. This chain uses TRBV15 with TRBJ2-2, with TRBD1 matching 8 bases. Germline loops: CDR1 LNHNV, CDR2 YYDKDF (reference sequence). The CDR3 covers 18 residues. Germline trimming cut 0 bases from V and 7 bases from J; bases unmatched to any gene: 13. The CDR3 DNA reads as TGTGCCACCAGCAGAGATACGATCCGCAGGGGGCGAATCGGGGAGCTGTTTTTT. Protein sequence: CATSRDTIRRGRIGELFF.

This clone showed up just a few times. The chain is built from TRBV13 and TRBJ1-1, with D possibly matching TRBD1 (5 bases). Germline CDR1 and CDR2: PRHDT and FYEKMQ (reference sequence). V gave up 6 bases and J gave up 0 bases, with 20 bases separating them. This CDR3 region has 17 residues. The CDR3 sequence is CASSQTWGDSMNTEAFF. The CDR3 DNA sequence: TGTGCCAGCAGTCAAACTTGGGGCGACAGCATGAACACTGAAGCTTTCTTT.

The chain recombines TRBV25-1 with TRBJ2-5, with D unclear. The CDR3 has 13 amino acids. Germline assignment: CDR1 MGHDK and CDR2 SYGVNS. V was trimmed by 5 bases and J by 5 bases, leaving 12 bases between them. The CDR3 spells CASSRQNEETQYF. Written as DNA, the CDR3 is TGTGCCAGCAGTCGACAAAATGAGGAGACCCAGTACTTC.

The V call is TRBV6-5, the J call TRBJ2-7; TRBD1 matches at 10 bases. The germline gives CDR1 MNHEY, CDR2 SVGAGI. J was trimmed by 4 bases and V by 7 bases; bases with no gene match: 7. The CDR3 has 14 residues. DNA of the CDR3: TGTGCCAGCAAACGACAGGGGGCGCTGTACGAGCAGTACTTC. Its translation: CASKRQGALYEQYF.

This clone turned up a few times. This CDR3 reads CASSWTGGYEQYF. DNA for the CDR3: TGTGCCAGCAGTTGGACAGGGGGCTACGAGCAGTACTTC. This sequence joins TRBV28 and TRBJ2-7, with 10 nucleotides matching TRBD1. CDR1 is MDHEN, CDR2 SYDVKM, per germline. The CDR3 is made up of 13 amino acids. The V gene end was trimmed by 4 bases and the J gene end by 3 bases; junction bases not matched to a gene: 0.

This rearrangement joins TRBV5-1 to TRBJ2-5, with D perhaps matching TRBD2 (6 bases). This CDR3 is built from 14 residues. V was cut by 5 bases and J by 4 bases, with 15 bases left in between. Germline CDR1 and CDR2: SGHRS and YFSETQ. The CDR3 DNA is TGCGCCAGCAGTCCCCGGAGGGCCGGAGAGACCCAGTACTTC. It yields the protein CASSPRRAGETQYF.

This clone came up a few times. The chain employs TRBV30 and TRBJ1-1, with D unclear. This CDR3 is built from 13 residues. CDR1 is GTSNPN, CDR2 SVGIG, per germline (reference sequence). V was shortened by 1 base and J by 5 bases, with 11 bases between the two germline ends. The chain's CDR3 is CAWSEVLGTEAFF. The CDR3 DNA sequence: TGTGCCTGGAGTGAGGTGCTCGGGACTGAAGCTTTCTTT.

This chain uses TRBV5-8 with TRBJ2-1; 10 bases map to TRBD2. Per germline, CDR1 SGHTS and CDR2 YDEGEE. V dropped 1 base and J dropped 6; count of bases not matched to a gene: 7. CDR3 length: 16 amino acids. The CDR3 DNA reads TGTGCCAGCAGCTTGATAAGCGGGAGGGCCGGCAATGAGCAGTTCTTC. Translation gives CASSLISGRAGNEQFF.

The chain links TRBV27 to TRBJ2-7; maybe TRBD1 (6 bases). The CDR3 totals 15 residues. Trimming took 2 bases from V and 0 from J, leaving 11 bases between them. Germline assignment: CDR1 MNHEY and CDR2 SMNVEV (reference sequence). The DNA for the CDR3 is TGTGCCAGCAGTTTACGGGACACAACCTCCTACGAGCAGTACTTC. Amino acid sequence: CASSLRDTTSYEQYF.

The CDR3 here is CASSIDSNTEAFF. In nucleotides, the CDR3 is TGTGCCAGCAGCATTGACAGTAACACTGAAGCTTTCTTT. The rearrangement uses TRBV7-9 and TRBJ1-1; tentative D call: TRBD1 (5 bases). Between the trimmed V and J ends, which lost 5 bases and 2 bases, there was a span of 9 bases. The CDR3 is made up of 13 amino acids. In germline, CDR1 is SEHNR, CDR2 FQNEAQ (reference sequence).

CDR3 amino acids: CASSLSPGINYGYTF. The CDR3 bases are TGTGCCAGCAGCTTGTCTCCAGGCATAAACTATGGCTACACCTTC. The V gene is TRBV7-9, the J gene TRBJ1-2; D is ambiguous. From germline, CDR1 is SEHNR and CDR2 FQNEAQ (reference sequence). The CDR3 totals 15 residues. The V end lost 3 bases, the J end lost 2 bases, and 13 bases lay between the germline ends.

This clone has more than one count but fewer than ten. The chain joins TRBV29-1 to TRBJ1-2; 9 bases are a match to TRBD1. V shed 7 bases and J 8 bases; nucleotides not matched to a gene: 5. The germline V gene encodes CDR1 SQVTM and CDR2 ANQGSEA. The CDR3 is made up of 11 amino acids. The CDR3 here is CSAVTGGGYTF. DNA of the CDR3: TGCAGCGCCGTGACAGGGGGAGGCTACACCTTC.

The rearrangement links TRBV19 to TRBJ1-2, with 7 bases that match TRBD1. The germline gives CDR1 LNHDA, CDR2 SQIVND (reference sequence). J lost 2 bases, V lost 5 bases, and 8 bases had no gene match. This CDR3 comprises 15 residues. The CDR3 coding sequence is TGTGCCAGTAGTGTCGGGGACAGAAAAAACTATGGCTACACCTTC. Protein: CASSVGDRKNYGYTF.

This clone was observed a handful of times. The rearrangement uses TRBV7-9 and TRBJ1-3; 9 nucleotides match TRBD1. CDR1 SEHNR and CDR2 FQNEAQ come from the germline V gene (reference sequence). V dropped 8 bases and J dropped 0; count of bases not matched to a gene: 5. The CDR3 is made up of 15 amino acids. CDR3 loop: CASLQGAGSGNTIYF. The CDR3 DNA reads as TGTGCCAGCTTACAGGGGGCTGGCTCTGGAAACACCATATATTTT.

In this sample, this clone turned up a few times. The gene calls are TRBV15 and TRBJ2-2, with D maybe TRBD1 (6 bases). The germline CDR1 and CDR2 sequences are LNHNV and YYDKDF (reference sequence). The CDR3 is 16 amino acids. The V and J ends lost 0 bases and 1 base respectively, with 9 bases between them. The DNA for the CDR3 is TGTGCCACCAGCAGAGAGGTGGGACAGAACACCGGGGAGCTGTTTTTT. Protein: CATSREVGQNTGELFF.

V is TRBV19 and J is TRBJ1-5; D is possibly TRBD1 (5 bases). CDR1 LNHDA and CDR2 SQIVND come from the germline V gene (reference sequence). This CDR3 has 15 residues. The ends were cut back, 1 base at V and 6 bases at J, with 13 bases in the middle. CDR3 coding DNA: TGTGCCAGTAGTATAGCCAGGGATAAAGGTCAGCCCCAGCATTTT. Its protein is CASSIARDKGQPQHF.

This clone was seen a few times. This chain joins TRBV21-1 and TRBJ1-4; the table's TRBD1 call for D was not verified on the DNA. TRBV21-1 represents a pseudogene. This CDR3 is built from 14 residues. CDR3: CASGAAGGGEKLFF. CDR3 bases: TGTGCCAGCGGTGCTGCAGGGGGAGGCGAAAAACTGTTTTTT.

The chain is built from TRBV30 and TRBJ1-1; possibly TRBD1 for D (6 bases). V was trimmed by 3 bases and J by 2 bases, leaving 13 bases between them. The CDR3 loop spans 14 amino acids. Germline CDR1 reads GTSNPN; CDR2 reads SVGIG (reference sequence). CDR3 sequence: CAWRGDTINTEAFF. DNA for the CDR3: TGTGCCTGGAGGGGGGACACCATCAACACTGAAGCTTTCTTT.

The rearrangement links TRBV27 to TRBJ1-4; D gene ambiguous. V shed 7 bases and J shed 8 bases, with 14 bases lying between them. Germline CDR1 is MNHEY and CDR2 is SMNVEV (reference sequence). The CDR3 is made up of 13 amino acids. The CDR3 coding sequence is TGTGCCAGCACAATCGTACGGGGAGAAAAACTGTTTTTT. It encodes CASTIVRGEKLFF.

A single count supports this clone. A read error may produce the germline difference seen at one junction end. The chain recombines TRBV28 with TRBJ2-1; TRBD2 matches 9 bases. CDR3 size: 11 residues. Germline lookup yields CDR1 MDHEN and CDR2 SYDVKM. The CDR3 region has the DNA TGTGCCAGCAGTTTAGACCGCGGGAGGGTCTTC. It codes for CASSLDRGRVF.

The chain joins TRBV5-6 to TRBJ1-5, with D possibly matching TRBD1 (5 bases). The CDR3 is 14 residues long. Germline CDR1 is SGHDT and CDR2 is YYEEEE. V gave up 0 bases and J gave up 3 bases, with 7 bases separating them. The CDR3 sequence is CASSLDRFNQPQHF. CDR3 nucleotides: TGTGCCAGCAGCTTGGACAGGTTCAATCAGCCCCAGCATTTT.